This T cell receptor beta chain was captured in a study of Graves' ophthalmopathy and Graves' hyperthyroidism (dated by TCRdb to between 2018 and 2020). In terms of the full investigation: Peripheral blood was collected at initial diagnosis, prior to any treatment. TCR beta repertoire signatures were used to distinguish Graves' ophthalmopathy from Graves' hyperthyroidism and to predict progression to ophthalmopathy. In total, around 140 blood samples were TCR-sequenced: 43 ophthalmopathy, about 75 hyperthyroidism and some 17 hyperthyroidism-to-ophthalmopathy patients. To explore V-J signatures distinguishing ophthalmopathy from hyperthyroidism, a discovery set of approximately 100 patients (fewer than 45 ophthalmopathy, roughly 55 stable hyperthyroidism) was enrolled. An independent validation cohort was composed of approximately 18 hyperthyroidism patients and some 16 patients who later progressed from hyperthyroidism to ophthalmopathy. In about 6 hyperthyroidism patients, T-cell repertoires of thyroid tissue and blood were compared. Once sampling was done, hyperthyroidism patients were given methimazole at a starting dose of 30 mg daily, while ophthalmopathy patients were given high-dose intravenous methylprednisolone.

General conclusions and limits of the study: In validation, the model predicted ophthalmopathy progression with roughly 68% sensitivity and approximately 75% specificity; roughly eleven predicted patients were CT-confirmed with GO in a median of 6.5 months. No statistical method was used to set the sample size in advance, and the investigators knew which group each participant was assigned to. In cross-validation, the 13-signature model distinguished ophthalmopathy from stable hyperthyroidism with 87.88% sensitivity and roughly 81% specificity, while in the test set the corresponding values were roughly 80% and 75%. Most of the expanded thyroid clonotypes with a frequency above 0.001 were also detected in blood, and it was suggested that the thyroid immune response may be reflected by blood repertoires.

Ten or more counts support this clonotype. Its binding antigen is unknown. Per-base quality was not reported, and no clone a single base away is much larger than it. CDR1 and CDR2 are drawn from the germline V gene (reference sequence): DFQATT, SNEGSKA. The CDR3 spans 15 residues, from the cysteine through the phenylalanine. Just the 45-base CDR3 DNA is kept, in frame starting at base 1. For this chain, trimming is 0 bases at the V end and 3 bases at the J end, and the number of junction bases without a gene match is 4. Ophthalmopathy patients had moderately to severely active disease, Clinical Activity Score of at least 3, NOSPECS grade of at least 4, and disease duration under 3 months. Patients with other autoimmune diseases, uncontrolled infections, pregnancy or lactation were excluded. Diagnosis was based on clinical symptoms, serum thyroxine, TRAb, thyroid ultrasound and orbital computed tomography. PBMCs were isolated from about 9 ml of fresh peripheral blood by Ficoll-Paque density gradient centrifugation. Total RNA was extracted using Trizol reagent, and RNA quality was checked on an Agilent 2100 Bioanalyzer.

For repertoire sequencing, the TCR beta CDR3 regions were amplified from RNA transcripts. HTBI primers and the Qiagen OneStep RT-PCR kit were used in a first-round RT-PCR, which was followed by a second-round multiplex PCR, size selection and purification. Libraries were sequenced on an Illumina HiSeq2000 using paired-end 100 bp reads. In the source study's methods: Reads were processed with SOAPnuke, discarding reads with adapters, uncalled bases, mean Phred below 15, or no exact constant-primer or identifier match. High-quality paired reads were merged with COPE v1.2.5. Clonotypes were defined as unique nucleotide sequences and were aligned to IMGT TRB V, D and J references using MiTCR v1.1. The analysis was limited to V-J combinations with a frequency above 0.0001, which together covered approximately 99% of the repertoires. For each V-J combination, a TCR clonal expansion and chaos score was defined as the ratio of F50 clonal expansion to chaos observed in the TCRdist matrix. Welch's t-statistics and random forest were used to reduce the features to 10 to 15 V-J combinations, which were then used as input to a naive Bayes classifier. Thyroid-blood repertoire similarity was quantified with the Morisita-Horn index. Through fastp at Q25 and MiXCR, TCRdb rebuilt clones from the public reads, retaining in-frame beta chains. Each CDR3 protein gets just one entry, which takes the most common genes and DNA from the rows behind it. TCRdb, rather than the study authors, made the V and J calls. Recorded for this sample are around 660,000 distinct CDR3 sequences; about two fifths of them occurred a single time. Of the sample, 3% to 3.5% falls within the top ten clones.

This receptor was obtained from an adult man with Graves' ophthalmopathy. The chain links TRBV20-1 with TRBJ1-2; 10 of the junction bases match TRBD1. Material: peripheral blood. The nucleotide sequence is given as TGCAGTGCTAGAGATTGGGACAGGGGCGACTATGGCTACACCTTC. Its protein product is CSARDWDRGDYGYTF.